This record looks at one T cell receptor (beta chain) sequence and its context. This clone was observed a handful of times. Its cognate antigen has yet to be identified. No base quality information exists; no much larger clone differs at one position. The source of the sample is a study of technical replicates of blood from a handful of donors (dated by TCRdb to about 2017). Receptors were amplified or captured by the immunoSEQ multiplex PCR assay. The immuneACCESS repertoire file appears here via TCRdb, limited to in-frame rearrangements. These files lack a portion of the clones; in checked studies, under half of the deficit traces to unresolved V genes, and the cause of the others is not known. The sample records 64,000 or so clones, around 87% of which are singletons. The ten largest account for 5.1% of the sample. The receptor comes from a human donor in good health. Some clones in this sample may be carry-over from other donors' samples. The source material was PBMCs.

The CDR3 reads CASSLTGGVQPQHF. The DNA is TGTGCCAGTAGTCTGACAGGTGGGGTTCAGCCCCAGCATTTT. The chain couples TRBV19 to TRBJ1-5; possibly the D gene is TRBD1, per 6 matching bases. From a lookup of the germline V gene (reference sequence), CDR1 and CDR2 are LNHDA and SQIVND. The junction carries 14 bases between V and J, which are trimmed by 5 bases and 6 bases respectively. From the cysteine through the phenylalanine, the CDR3 covers 14 amino acids. Only the CDR3 portion is preserved as DNA: 42 bases, with reading frame beginning at the first base.